This T cell receptor (beta chain) was captured in a study of cytomegalovirus exposure and HLA in healthy donors. General study points: Cytomegalovirus-associated status was assigned to about 150 TCR beta chains. As a later analysis revealed, most CMV-associated TCR beta chains appeared HLA-restricted. Presence/absence analyses supposed approximately even sequencing depth among donors.

A multiplex PCR was run with 60 Vbeta primers and 13 Jbeta primers. The protocol was immunoSEQ multiplex PCR, while the TCRdb copy is restricted to in-frame clones and leaves out a portion. The sample lists 100,000 to 120,000 clones; over 65% were seen once. Between the trimmed V and J ends, which lost 7 bases and 6 bases, there was a span of 13 bases. Looked up from germline, CDR1 is SEHNR and CDR2 is FQNEAQ (reference sequence). The CDR3 runs 13 residues. Concerning this clone itself: Its target is not known.

The sequenced sample was PBMCs. The chain combines TRBV7-9 with TRBJ2-1; tentatively, D is TRBD1 (5 bases). This sequence was found in a man younger than 40 in good health and CMV-seropositive. Here the CDR3 DNA reads TGTGCCAGCACACGGACAAGTAGCAATGAGCAGTTCTTC. Protein sequence: CASTRTSSNEQFF.